This T cell receptor (beta chain) originates from a study of T cells in Graves' hyperthyroidism and ophthalmopathy. As for the study in general: The initial diagnosis was the point when peripheral blood was collected, ahead of any treatment.

About this clonotype itself: Its target is not known.

RNA transcripts were the template for amplifying TCR beta CDR3 regions. RT-PCR in the first round (using the HTBI primer set) targeted the TCR CDR3. TCRdb itself ran the multiplex PCR reads through MiXCR, one entry per CDR3 protein. The data show 490,000 or so distinct CDR3 sequences, 16% seen once. The germline V gene has CDR1 LNHNV and CDR2 YYDKDF (reference sequence). The V gene lost 0 bases and the J gene lost 6 bases, with 6 bases spanning the gap. The CDR3 has 12 amino acids. The study, taken as a whole, reports: In blood, most of the thyroid clonotypes expanded above 0.001 were also present. Stable hyperthyroidism was told apart from ophthalmopathy by a model built on 13 V-J features.

What was sequenced was blood. This receptor was obtained from a woman aged 25 to 45 with Graves' ophthalmopathy. The J gene is TRBJ2-7, the V gene TRBV15; D is uncertain. The CDR3 DNA sequence: TGTGCCACCAGCAGAGACGCTAGCGAGCAGTACTTC. Its translation is CATSRDASEQYF.